This T cell receptor (beta chain) was identified in a study of T cells in Graves' hyperthyroidism and ophthalmopathy. RNA transcripts gave rise to amplified TCR beta CDR3 regions. HTBI primers were employed in a first-round RT-PCR of the TCR CDR3. TCRdb independently ran MiXCR on the multiplex PCR reads; one entry per CDR3 protein. In the table there are fewer than 350,000 distinct CDR3 sequences, around a sixth of which are singletons. The CDR3 sequence is 14 residues long. V lost 3 bases, J lost 5 bases, and 4 bases stayed unmatched. Germline assignment: CDR1 DFQATT and CDR2 SNEGSKA (reference sequence).

This TCR derives from a woman between 40 and 50 years old with Graves' ophthalmopathy. Sequences were obtained from blood. This chain links TRBV20-1 with TRBJ1-6; 7 bases agree with TRBD1. The CDR3 here is CSASDRAHNSPLHF. The CDR3 coding sequence is TGCAGTGCTAGTGACAGGGCCCATAATTCACCCCTCCACTTT.